A single TCR beta chain is shown here with its context. Authors' processing steps: Quantification of nucleated cells was approximated via reference gene primer amplification. Repertoires were generated with immunoSEQ multiplex PCR, while TCRdb's copy carries only in-frame clones and drops some. V, J and clone size were drawn from that table, and D and trimming were deduced from the DNA. In the table there are roughly 90,000 clones, around 85% of which are singletons. These data belong to a study of blood T cell repertoires in COVID-19. CDR3 length: 12 residues. Germline-derived CDR1 and CDR2 are SGHTA and FQGNSA. V was cut by 3 bases and J by 5 bases, with 5 bases left in between.

Sequenced input: peripheral blood. V and J are TRBV7-2 and TRBJ1-5, with no clear D. This clonotype was obtained from an elderly woman with COVID-19, enrolled during active disease. CDR3 nucleotide sequence: TGTGCCAGCAGCTTTCAATATCAGCCCCAGCATTTT. Its translation: CASSFQYQPQHF. Using reference TRBV7-2 and TRBJ1-5 for the parts outside the CDR3, the full variable domain is GAGVSQSPSNKVTEKGKDVELRCDPISGHTALYWYRQSLGQGLEFLIYFQGNSAPDKSGLPSDRFSAERTGGSVSTLTIQRTQQEDSAVYLCASSFQYQPQHFGDGTRLSIL.